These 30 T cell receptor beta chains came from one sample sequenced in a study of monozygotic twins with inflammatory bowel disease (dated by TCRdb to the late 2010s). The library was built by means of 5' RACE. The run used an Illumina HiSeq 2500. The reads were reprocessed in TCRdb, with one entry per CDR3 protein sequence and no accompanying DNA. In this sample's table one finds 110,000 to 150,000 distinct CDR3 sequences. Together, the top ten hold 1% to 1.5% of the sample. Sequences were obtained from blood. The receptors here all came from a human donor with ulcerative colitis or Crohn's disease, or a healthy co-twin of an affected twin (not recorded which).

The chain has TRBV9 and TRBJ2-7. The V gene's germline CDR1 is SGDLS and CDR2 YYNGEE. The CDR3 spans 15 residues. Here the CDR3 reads CASSLTADVSYEQYF.

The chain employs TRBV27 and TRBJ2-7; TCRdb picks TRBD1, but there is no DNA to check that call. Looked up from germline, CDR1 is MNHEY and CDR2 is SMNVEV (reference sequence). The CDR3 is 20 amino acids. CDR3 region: CASSSGGWGQGVNFSYEQYF.

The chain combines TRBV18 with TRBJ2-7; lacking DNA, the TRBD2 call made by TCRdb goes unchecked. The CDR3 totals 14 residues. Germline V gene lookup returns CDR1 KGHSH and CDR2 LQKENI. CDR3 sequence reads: CASSPVQGHGEQYF. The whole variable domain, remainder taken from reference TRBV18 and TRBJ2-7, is NAGVMQNPRHLVRRRGQEARLRCSPMKGHSHVYWYRQLPEEGLKFMVYLQKENIIDESGMPKERFSAEFPKEGPSILRIQQVVRGDSAAYFCASSPVQGHGEQYFGPGTRLTVT.

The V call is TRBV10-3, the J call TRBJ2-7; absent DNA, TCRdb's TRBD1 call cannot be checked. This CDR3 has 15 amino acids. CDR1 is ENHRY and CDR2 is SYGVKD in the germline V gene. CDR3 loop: CAISDPGTGSYEQYF.

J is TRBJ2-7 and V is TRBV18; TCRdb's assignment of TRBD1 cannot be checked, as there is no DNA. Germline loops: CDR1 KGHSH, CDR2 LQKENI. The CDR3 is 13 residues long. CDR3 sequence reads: CASSQDRESEQYF.

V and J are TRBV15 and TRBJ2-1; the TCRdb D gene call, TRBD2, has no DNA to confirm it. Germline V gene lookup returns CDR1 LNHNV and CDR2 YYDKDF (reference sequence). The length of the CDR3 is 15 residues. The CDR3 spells CATSWRDGLGNEQFF.

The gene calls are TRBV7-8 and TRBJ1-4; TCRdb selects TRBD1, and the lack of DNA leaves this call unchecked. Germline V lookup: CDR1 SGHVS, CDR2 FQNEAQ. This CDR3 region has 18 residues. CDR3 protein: CASSLRSRTGATNEKLFF.

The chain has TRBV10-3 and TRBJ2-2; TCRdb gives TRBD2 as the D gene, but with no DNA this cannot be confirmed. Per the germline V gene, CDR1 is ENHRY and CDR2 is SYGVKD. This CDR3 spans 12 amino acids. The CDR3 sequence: CAISERDLELFF.

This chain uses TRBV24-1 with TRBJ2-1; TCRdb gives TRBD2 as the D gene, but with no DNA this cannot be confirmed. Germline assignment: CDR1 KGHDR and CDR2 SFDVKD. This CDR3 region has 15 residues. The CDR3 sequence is CATSDFGGADNEQFF.

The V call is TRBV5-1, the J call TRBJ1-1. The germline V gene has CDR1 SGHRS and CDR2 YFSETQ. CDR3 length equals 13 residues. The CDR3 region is CASSLGGLTEAFF. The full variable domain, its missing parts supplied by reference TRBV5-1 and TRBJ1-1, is KAGVTQTPRYLIKTRGQQVTLSCSPISGHRSVSWYQQTPGQGLQFLFEYFSETQRNKGNFPGRFSGRQFSNSRSEMNVSTLELGDSALYLCASSLGGLTEAFFGQGTRLTVV.

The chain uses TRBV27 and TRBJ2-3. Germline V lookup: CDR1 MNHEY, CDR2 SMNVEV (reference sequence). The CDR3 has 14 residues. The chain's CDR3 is CASSWQASTDTQYF.

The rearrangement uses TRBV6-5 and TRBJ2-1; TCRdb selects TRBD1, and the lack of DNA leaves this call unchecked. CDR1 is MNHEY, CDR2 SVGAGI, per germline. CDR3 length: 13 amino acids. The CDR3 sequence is CASRDRPRNEQFF.

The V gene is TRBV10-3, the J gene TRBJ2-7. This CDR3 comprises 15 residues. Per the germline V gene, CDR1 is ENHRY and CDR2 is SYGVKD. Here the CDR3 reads CAISSQKPSSYEQYF.

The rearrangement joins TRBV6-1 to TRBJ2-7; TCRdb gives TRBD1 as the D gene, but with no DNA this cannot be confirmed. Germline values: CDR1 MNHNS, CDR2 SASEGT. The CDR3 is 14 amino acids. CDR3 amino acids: CASSPGTQIYEQYF.

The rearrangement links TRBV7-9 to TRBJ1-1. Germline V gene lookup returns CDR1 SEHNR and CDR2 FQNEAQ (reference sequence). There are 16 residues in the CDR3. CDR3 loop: CASITLGGLTNTEAFF.

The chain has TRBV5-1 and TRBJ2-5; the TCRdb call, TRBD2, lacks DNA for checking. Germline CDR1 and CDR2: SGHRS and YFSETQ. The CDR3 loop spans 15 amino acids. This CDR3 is CASSFLAGGEETQYF.

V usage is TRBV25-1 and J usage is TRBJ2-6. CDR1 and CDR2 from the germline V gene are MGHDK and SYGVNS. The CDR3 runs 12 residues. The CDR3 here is CASSTGANVLTF.

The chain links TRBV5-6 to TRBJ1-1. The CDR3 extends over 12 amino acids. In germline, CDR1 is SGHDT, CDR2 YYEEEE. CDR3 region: CASSSDNTEAFF.

The CDR3 is CASSRDRTYGYTF. This chain links TRBV28 with TRBJ1-2; TCRdb outputs TRBD1, but without DNA this stays unchecked. The CDR3 sequence is 13 residues long. CDR1 MDHEN and CDR2 SYDVKM come from the germline V gene.

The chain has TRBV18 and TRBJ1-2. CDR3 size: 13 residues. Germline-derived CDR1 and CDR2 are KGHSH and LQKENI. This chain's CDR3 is CASSPPALYGYTF.

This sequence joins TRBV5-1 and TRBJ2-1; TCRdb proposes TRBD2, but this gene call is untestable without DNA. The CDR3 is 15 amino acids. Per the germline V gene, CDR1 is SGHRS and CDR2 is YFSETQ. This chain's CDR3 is CASSFQAGVGNEQFF.

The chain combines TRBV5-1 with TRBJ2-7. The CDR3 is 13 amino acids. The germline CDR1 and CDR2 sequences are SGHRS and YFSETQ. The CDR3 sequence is CASSLGDWYEQYF. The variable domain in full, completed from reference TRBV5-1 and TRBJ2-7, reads KAGVTQTPRYLIKTRGQQVTLSCSPISGHRSVSWYQQTPGQGLQFLFEYFSETQRNKGNFPGRFSGRQFSNSRSEMNVSTLELGDSALYLCASSLGDWYEQYFGPGTRLTVT.

CDR3 region: CASSLGGYSNQPQHF. The chain joins TRBV27 to TRBJ1-5. In germline, CDR1 is MNHEY, CDR2 SMNVEV (reference sequence). The CDR3 extends over 15 amino acids.

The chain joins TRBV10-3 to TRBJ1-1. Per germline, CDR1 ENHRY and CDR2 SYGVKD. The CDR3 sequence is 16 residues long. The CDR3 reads CAISRGENRGNTEAFF.

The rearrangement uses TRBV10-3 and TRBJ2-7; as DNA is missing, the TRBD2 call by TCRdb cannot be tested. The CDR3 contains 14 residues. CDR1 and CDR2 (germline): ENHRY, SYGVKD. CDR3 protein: CAIRGDLLTYEQYF.

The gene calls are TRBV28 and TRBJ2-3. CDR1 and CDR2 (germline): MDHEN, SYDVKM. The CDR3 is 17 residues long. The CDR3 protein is CASSMNTWQTSTDTQYF.

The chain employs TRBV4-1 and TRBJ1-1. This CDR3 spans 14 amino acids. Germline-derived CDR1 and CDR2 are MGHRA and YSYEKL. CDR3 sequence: CASSHTVGNTEAFF.

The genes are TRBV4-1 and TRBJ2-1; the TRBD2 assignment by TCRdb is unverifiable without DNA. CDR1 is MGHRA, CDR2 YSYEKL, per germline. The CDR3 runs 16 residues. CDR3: CASSQPASGSRSEQFF.

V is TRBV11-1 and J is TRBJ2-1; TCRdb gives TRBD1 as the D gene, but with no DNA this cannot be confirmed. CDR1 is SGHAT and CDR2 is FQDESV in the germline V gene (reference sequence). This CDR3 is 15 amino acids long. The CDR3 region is CASSRDRGNYNEQFF.

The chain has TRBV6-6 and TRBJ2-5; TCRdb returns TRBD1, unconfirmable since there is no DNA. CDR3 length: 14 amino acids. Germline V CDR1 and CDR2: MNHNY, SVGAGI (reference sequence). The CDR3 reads CASTPKTGSETQYF.